A single sample is the source of the 25 T cell receptor beta chains below, sequenced in a study of cytomegalovirus exposure and HLA in healthy donors. 13 Jbeta primers and 60 Vbeta primers were used for the PCR. The method was immunoSEQ multiplex PCR; TCRdb's version includes in-frame clones alone and lacks a portion of them. The data contain about 82,000 clones, roughly 80% of them singletons. Sequenced: PBMCs. The receptors originated from a human donor in good health.

The chain recombines TRBV13 with TRBJ2-7; D remains unclear. CDR3 length: 11 residues. Between the trimmed V and J ends, which lost 3 bases and 7 bases, there was a span of 7 bases. The germline gives CDR1 PRHDT, CDR2 FYEKMQ (reference sequence). The CDR3 coding sequence is TGTGCCAGCAGCTTCCGCGGTGAGCAGTACTTC. Translated, it gives CASSFRGEQYF.

The V and J genes are TRBV7-8 and TRBJ2-7; D may be TRBD1 (6 bases). Trimming removed 5 bases at V and 1 base at J, with 15 bases between. Germline-derived CDR1 and CDR2 are SGHVS and FQNEAQ. The CDR3 has 15 amino acids. The CDR3 here is CASSINRDGSYEQYF. The CDR3 DNA sequence: TGTGCCAGCAGCATAAACAGGGACGGGTCCTACGAGCAGTACTTC.

V and J are TRBV18 and TRBJ1-5, with 8 nucleotides matching TRBD1. Germline values: CDR1 KGHSH, CDR2 LQKENI. The V segment lost 4 bases and the J segment 5 bases; nucleotides outside the gene matches: 4. The CDR3 totals 14 residues. This CDR3 reads CASSRTGWDQPQHF. The CDR3 region has the DNA TGTGCCAGCTCACGGACAGGGTGGGATCAGCCCCAGCATTTT.

The J gene is TRBJ2-3, the V gene TRBV2, with 9 bases matching TRBD1. This CDR3 is 15 amino acids long. The junction had 10 bases not matched to a gene; V was cut back by 6 bases and J by 6 bases. From germline, CDR1 is SNHLY and CDR2 FYNNEI. The CDR3 sequence is CASRFPGQGADTQYF. The DNA of the CDR3 is TGTGCCAGCAGGTTCCCGGGACAGGGAGCCGATACGCAGTATTTT.

This clone was seen just once. The chain carries TRBV5-6 and TRBJ2-7; D gene ambiguous. With 4 bases removed from V and 4 bases from J, the gap between germline ends came to 9 bases. Germline values: CDR1 SGHDT, CDR2 YYEEEE. This CDR3 comprises 12 residues. The DNA for the CDR3 is TGTGCCAGCAGCCTTTACGGGTACGAGCAGTACTTC. Its translation: CASSLYGYEQYF. Using reference TRBV5-6 and TRBJ2-7 for the parts outside the CDR3, the full variable domain is DAGVTQSPTHLIKTRGQQVTLRCSPKSGHDTVSWYQQALGQGPQFIFQYYEEEERQRGNFPDRFSGHQFPNYSSELNVNALLLGDSALYLCASSLYGYEQYFGPGTRLTVT.

This chain's CDR3 is CASSQMWLAGGSSTDTQYF. CDR3 in DNA: TGTGCCAGCAGCCAGATGTGGCTAGCGGGGGGGTCTAGCACAGATACGCAGTATTTT. This chain joins TRBV9 and TRBJ2-3; 12 bases are shared with TRBD2. CDR1 is SGDLS, CDR2 YYNGEE, per germline. CDR3 length equals 19 residues. V shed 4 bases and J 0 bases; nucleotides not matched to a gene: 12.

The V call is TRBV7-9, the J call TRBJ2-1; D call uncertain. V gave up 8 bases and J gave up 8 bases, with 10 bases separating them. There are 11 residues in the CDR3. Germline V CDR1 and CDR2: SEHNR, FQNEAQ (reference sequence). CDR3 amino acids: CASAMGDEQFF. In DNA, the CDR3 is TGTGCCAGCGCCATGGGCGATGAGCAGTTCTTC.

V is TRBV6-6 and J is TRBJ1-2; 9 nucleotides match TRBD1. Unmatched junction bases numbered 5, after V lost 6 bases and J lost 6 bases. The CDR3 has 13 amino acids. CDR1 and CDR2 from the germline V gene are MNHNY and SVGAGI (reference sequence). The CDR3 coding sequence is TGTGCCAGCAGACCAGGACAGGGGCATGGCTACACCTTC. Translation: CASRPGQGHGYTF.

The chain carries TRBV2 and TRBJ2-2; D unresolved. The CDR3 spans 13 residues. In germline, CDR1 is SNHLY, CDR2 FYNNEI. V dropped 8 bases and J dropped 0 bases, with 7 bases sitting between them. DNA for the CDR3: TGTGCCAGCGGAGCGCCGAACACCGGGGAGCTGTTTTTT. Translating it yields CASGAPNTGELFF.

This clone was detected only a few times. This chain's CDR3 is CASRQVVGQQFF. The CDR3 coding sequence is TGTGCCAGTAGACAGGTCGTCGGCCAGCAGTTCTTC. V gene TRBV19 combines with J gene TRBJ2-1, with D tentatively TRBD1 (5 bases). The CDR3 is 12 residues long. The ends were cut back, 6 bases at V and 11 bases at J, with 14 bases in the middle. Germline CDR1 LNHDA, CDR2 SQIVND (reference sequence).

The chain combines TRBV6-5 with TRBJ1-4, with 7 bases aligning to TRBD1. The CDR3 has 14 amino acids. The germline V gene encodes CDR1 MNHEY and CDR2 SVGAGI. The ends lost 4 bases at V and 10 bases at J; junction bases unmatched: 9. CDR3 loop: CASSSGTGQAKLFF. The CDR3 DNA follows: TGTGCCAGCAGTTCGGGAACCGGACAGGCAAAACTGTTTTTT.

The genes are TRBV10-3 and TRBJ1-4, with TRBD1 matching over 8 bases. Germline V gives CDR1 ENHRY, CDR2 SYGVKD. The CDR3 contains 17 residues. J gave up 8 bases and V 0 bases, and 11 bases lay outside the gene matches. Here the CDR3 DNA reads TGTGCCATCAGTGAGTCGGCCAGGGGGCTGGGAGGAGAAAAACTGTTTTTT. This encodes CAISESARGLGGEKLFF.

The gene calls are TRBV6-5 and TRBJ1-1, with 8 nucleotides matching TRBD1. The germline gives CDR1 MNHEY, CDR2 SVGAGI. This CDR3 region has 14 residues. V lost 2 bases and J lost 4; bases outside the gene matches: 3. This CDR3 reads CASSYVQGATEAFF. CDR3 coding DNA: TGTGCCAGCAGTTACGTTCAGGGGGCCACTGAAGCTTTCTTT.

V and J are TRBV5-1 and TRBJ2-7, with TRBD2 identical over 9 bases. Germline V gene sequence: CDR1 SGHRS, CDR2 YFSETQ. V was clipped by 5 bases and J by 4 bases; unmatched bases: 10. The CDR3 is 15 amino acids. CDR3 protein: CASRPGVAGEYEQYF. CDR3 in DNA: TGCGCCAGCAGACCCGGGGTAGCGGGAGAATACGAGCAGTACTTC.

V gene TRBV7-6 combines with J gene TRBJ2-7; D not certain. V lost 8 bases to trimming and J lost 5 bases, with 25 bases between them. This CDR3 has 16 amino acids. The V gene's germline CDR1 is SGHVS and CDR2 FNYEAQ. The CDR3 sequence: CASAVGRGTIPNEQYF. The CDR3 region has the DNA TGTGCCAGCGCCGTCGGTAGAGGCACTATTCCTAACGAGCAGTACTTC.

The rearrangement links TRBV5-1 to TRBJ2-7; 11 nucleotides align to TRBD1. The J segment lost 2 bases and the V segment lost 2 bases, leaving 3 bases of the junction unmatched. CDR3 length: 15 residues. The V gene's germline CDR1 is SGHRS and CDR2 YFSETQ. CDR3 in amino acids: CASSFGTGGTYEQYF. The CDR3 DNA follows: TGCGCCAGCAGCTTTGGGACAGGGGGAACCTACGAGCAGTACTTC.

To note about this clone: The same CDR3 also results from other DNA sequences found in this sample. This rearrangement joins TRBV5-1 to TRBJ2-1; a weak D match, TRBD1 (5 bases). The CDR3 runs 13 residues. V lost 4 bases to trimming and J lost 9 bases, with 14 bases between them. Germline assignment: CDR1 SGHRS and CDR2 YFSETQ. In DNA form, the CDR3 reads TGCGCCAGCAGCACAGGTCCTTTGGGTGAGCAGTTCTTC. Amino acid sequence: CASSTGPLGEQFF.

V is TRBV7-8 and J is TRBJ2-5; possibly TRBD2 for D (6 bases). Germline V gives CDR1 SGHVS, CDR2 FQNEAQ. The V and J ends lost 1 base and 3 bases respectively, with 9 bases between them. The CDR3 consists of 14 residues. CDR3 in amino acids: CASSLGTTKETQYF. In DNA, the CDR3 is TGTGCCAGCAGCTTAGGGACTACTAAAGAGACCCAGTACTTC.

Note on this clone: A junction boundary mismatches the germline segment, possibly from a read error. The chain links TRBV6-6 to TRBJ1-2; no definite D call. The CDR3 loop spans 15 amino acids. CDR1 is MNHNY and CDR2 is SVGAGI in the germline V gene (reference sequence). CDR3 in DNA: TGTGCCAGCAGTGATTGGACCGCTAGCCCCTATGGCTACCCCTTC. Protein product: CASSDWTASPYGYPF.

This clone was found once. This rearrangement joins TRBV9 to TRBJ2-1; tentatively, D is TRBD2 (5 bases). Germline assignment: CDR1 SGDLS and CDR2 YYNGEE. The CDR3 has 15 residues. Trimming pared 0 bases from V and 1 base from J, leaving 8 bases between. The CDR3 coding sequence is TGTGCCAGCAGCGTAGACGGGGAATCCTACAATGAGCAGTTCTTC. Translating gives CASSVDGESYNEQFF.

This sequence joins TRBV6-1 and TRBJ2-5; the match to TRBD1 covers 8 bases. Gene TRBJ2-7 matches the end of the DNA better, so the J call may be wrong. From germline, CDR1 is MNHNS and CDR2 SASEGT. The CDR3 has 15 amino acids. CDR3 bases: TGTGCCAGCAGTATGGACAGGGATGTGTCCTACGAGCAGTACTTC. This translates into CASSMDRDVSYEQYF.

CDR3 loop: CASSVTGTGYGYTF. The CDR3 DNA follows: TGTGCCAGCAGTGTGACAGGGACCGGCTATGGCTACACCTTC. This chain connects TRBV27 to TRBJ1-2; 7 positions agree with TRBD1. Germline trimming cut 5 bases from V and 4 bases from J; bases unmatched to any gene: 7. This CDR3 has 14 residues. The V gene's germline CDR1 is MNHEY and CDR2 SMNVEV (reference sequence).

This clone was counted many times. V usage is TRBV7-2 and J usage is TRBJ1-1; 7 positions agree with TRBD1. This CDR3 is 12 amino acids long. CDR1 is SGHTA and CDR2 is FQGNSA in the germline V gene. V gave up 5 bases and J gave up 11 bases; unmatched junction bases: 8. The CDR3 region is CASSLTGTVAFF. CDR3 DNA sequence: TGTGCCAGCAGCCTTACCGGGACAGTGGCTTTCTTT.

CDR3 residues: CASSLWGDGNQPQHF. CDR3 DNA sequence: TGCGCCAGCAGCTTGTGGGGCGACGGCAATCAGCCCCAGCATTTT. The chain carries TRBV5-1 and TRBJ1-5; a weak D match, TRBD1 (5 bases). Germline CDR1 reads SGHRS; CDR2 reads YFSETQ. V gave up 1 base and J gave up 2 bases, with 10 bases separating them. There are 15 residues in the CDR3.

This clone has only a few counts. The chain uses TRBV4-3 and TRBJ1-1; D remains ambiguous. Trimming pared 0 bases from V and 0 bases from J, leaving 5 bases between. The germline CDR1 and CDR2 sequences are LGHNA and YSLEER. The CDR3 runs to 14 residues. In DNA form, the CDR3 reads TGCGCCAGCAGCCAAGACGGGATGAACACTGAAGCTTTCTTT. Protein: CASSQDGMNTEAFF.